These 6 T cell receptor beta chains share one sample of origin, sequenced in a study of T cell changes during pregnancy in multiple sclerosis. The assay was immunoSEQ multiplex PCR, and TCRdb's table has in-frame clones only and misses some. The sample consists of approximately 63,000 clones, about 92% of them appearing once. The specimen comprised peripheral blood, sampled in the third trimester of pregnancy. All receptors derive from a female donor in good health, enrolled as a control in a pregnancy study.

The gene calls are TRBV12-5 and TRBJ1-1; tentatively, D is TRBD1 (6 bases). The germline V gene has CDR1 LGHNT and CDR2 FRNRAP. The length of the CDR3 is 15 residues. Trimming removed 6 bases from V and 5 bases from J, with 19 bases in between. The CDR3 DNA sequence: TGTGCTAGTGGACCCCCAGGGGTATCTCGGACTGAAGCTTTCTTT. The encoded protein is CASGPPGVSRTEAFF.

The chain uses TRBV19 and TRBJ2-5; TRBD1 agrees at 12 bases. The germline V gene encodes CDR1 LNHDA and CDR2 SQIVND (reference sequence). The CDR3 is 18 amino acids. The V and J ends lost 5 bases and 6 bases, in that order; junction bases with no gene match: 16. CDR3: CASSPRSTGTGGGKTQYF. CDR3 sequence (DNA): TGTGCCAGTAGTCCGCGCTCCACCGGGACAGGGGGCGGGAAGACCCAGTACTTC.

The V call is TRBV4-2, the J call TRBJ2-5, with a weak D call TRBD1 (5 bases). Germline V CDR1 and CDR2: LGHNA, YNFKEQ. The length of the CDR3 is 14 residues. The V and J ends lost 1 base and 2 bases respectively, with 8 bases between them. In nucleotides, the CDR3 is TGTGCCAGCAGCCAAGTGGGGCAGCAAGAGACCCAGTACTTC. Its protein is CASSQVGQQETQYF.

V gene TRBV11-2 combines with J gene TRBJ2-5; D perhaps matches TRBD2 (6 bases). Germline V lookup: CDR1 SGHAT, CDR2 FQNNGV. Trimming took 5 bases from V and 1 from J, leaving 11 bases between them. The CDR3 sequence is 14 residues long. The CDR3 spells CASSAGPAQETQYF. In nucleotides, the CDR3 is TGTGCCAGCAGCGCGGGACCGGCCCAAGAGACCCAGTACTTC. Drawing the rest from reference TRBV11-2 and TRBJ2-5, the complete variable domain is EAGVAQSPRYKIIEKRQSVAFWCNPISGHATLYWYQQILGQGPKLLIQFQNNGVVDDSQLPKDRFSAERLKGVDSTLKIQPAKLEDSAVYLCASSAGPAQETQYFGPGTRLLVL.

This chain uses TRBV7-9 with TRBJ2-3, with TRBD1 matching over 7 bases. This CDR3 is 15 amino acids long. Unmatched junction bases numbered 6, after V lost 4 bases and J lost 2 bases. Germline CDR1 SEHNR, CDR2 FQNEAQ (reference sequence). CDR3 nucleotide sequence: TGTGCCAGCAGCTCTAGAACAGGGGTCACAGATACGCAGTATTTT. Translated: CASSSRTGVTDTQYF.

The rearrangement links TRBV9 to TRBJ2-3, with a tentative D call TRBD2 (6 bases). This CDR3 region has 15 residues. Trimming left V 1 base short and J 1 base short, with 10 bases between. Germline CDR1 SGDLS, CDR2 YYNGEE. CDR3: CASSVRGLGTDTQYF. Written as DNA, the CDR3 is TGTGCCAGCAGCGTACGGGGACTGGGCACAGATACGCAGTATTTT.